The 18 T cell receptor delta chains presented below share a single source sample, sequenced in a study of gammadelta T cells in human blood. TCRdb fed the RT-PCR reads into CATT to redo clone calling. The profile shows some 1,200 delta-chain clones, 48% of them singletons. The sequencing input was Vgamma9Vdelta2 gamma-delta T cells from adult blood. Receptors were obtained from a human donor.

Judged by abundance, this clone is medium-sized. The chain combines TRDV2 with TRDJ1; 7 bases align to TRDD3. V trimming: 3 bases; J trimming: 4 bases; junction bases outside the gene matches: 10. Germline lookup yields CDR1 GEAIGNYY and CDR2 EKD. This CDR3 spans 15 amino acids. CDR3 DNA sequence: TGTGCCTGTGACCCGTGGGGGACGAAAATCGATAAACTCATCTTT. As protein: CACDPWGTKIDKLIF.

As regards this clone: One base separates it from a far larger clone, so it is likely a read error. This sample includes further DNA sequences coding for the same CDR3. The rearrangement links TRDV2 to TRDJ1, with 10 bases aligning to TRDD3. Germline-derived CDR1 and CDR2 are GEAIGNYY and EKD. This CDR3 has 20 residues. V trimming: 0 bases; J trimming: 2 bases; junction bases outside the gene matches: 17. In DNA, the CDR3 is TGTGCCTGTGACACCCTTAGAGAACAGGGGGATACGGAGGGGACCGATAAACTCATCTTT. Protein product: CACDTLREQGDTEGTDKLIF.

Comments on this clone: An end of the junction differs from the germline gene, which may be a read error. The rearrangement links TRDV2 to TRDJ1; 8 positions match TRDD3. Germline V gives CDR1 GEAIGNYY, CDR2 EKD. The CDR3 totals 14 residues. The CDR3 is CARDPLLGADKLIF. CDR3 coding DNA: TGTGCCCGTGACCCCCTACTGGGGGCCGATAAACTCATCTTT.

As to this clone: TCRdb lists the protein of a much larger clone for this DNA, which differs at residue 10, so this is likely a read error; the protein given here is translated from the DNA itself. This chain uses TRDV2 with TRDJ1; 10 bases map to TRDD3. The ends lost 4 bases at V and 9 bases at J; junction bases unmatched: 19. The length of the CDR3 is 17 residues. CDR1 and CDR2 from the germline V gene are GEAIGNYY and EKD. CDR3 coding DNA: TGTGCCTGTGAGGAAGTTGGGGGATACACCGAACAGGCGGAACTCATCTTT. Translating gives CACEEVGGYTEQAELIF.

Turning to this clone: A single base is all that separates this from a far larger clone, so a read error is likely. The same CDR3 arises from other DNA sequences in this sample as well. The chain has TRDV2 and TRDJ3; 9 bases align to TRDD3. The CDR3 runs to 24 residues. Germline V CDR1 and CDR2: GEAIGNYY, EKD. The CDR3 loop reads CACDTVRGTGGYRGSSWDTRQMFF. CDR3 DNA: TGTGCCTGTGACACCGTCCGTGGGACCGGGGGATACCGCGGGAGCTCCTGGGACACCCGCCAGATGTTTTTC.

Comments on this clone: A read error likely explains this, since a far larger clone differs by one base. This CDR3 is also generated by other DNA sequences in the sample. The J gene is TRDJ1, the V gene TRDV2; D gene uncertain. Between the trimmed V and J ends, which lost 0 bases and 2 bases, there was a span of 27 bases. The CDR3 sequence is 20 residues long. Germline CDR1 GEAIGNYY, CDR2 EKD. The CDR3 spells CACDTVRPRIDSLYTDKLIF. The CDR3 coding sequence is TGTGCCTGTGACACCGTAAGACCCCGGATCGATTCTCTGTATACCGATAAACTCATCTTT.

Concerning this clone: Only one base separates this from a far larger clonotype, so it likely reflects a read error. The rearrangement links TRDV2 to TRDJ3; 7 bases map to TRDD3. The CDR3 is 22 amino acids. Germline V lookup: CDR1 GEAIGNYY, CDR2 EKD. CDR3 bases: TGTGCCGGTGACACCGTTGAGGGGGATCTTCCCCTTAGCTCCTGGGACACCCGACAGATGTTTTTC. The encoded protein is CAGDTVEGDLPLSSWDTRQMFF.

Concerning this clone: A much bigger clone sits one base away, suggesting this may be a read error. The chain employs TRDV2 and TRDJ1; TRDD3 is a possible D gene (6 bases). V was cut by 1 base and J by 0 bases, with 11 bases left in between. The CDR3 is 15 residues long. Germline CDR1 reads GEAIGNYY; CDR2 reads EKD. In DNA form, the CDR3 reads TGTGCCTGTGACACGATTTGGGGGGACACCGATAAACTCATCTTT. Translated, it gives CACDTIWGDTDKLIF.

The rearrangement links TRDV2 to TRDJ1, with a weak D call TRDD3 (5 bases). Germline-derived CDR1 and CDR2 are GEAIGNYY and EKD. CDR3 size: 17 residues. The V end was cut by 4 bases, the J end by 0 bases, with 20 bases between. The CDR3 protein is CACERMGTKNHTDKLIF. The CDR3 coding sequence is TGTGCCTGTGAACGAATGGGGACAAAAAATCACACCGATAAACTCATCTTT.

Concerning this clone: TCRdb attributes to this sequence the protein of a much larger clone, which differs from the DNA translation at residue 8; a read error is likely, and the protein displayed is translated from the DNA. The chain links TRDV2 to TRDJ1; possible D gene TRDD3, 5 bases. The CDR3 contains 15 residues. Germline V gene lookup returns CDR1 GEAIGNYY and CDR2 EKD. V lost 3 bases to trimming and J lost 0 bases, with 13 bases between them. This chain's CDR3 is CACDPVGEYTDKLIF. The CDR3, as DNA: TGTGCCTGTGACCCCGTTGGGGAATACACCGATAAACTCATCTTT.

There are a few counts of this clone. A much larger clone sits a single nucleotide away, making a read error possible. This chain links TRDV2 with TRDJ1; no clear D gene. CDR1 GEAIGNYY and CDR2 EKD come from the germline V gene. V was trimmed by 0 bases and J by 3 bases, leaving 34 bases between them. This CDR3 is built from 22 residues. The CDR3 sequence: CACDTVALMEDVAGRRADKLIF. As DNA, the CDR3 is TGTGCCTGTGACACCGTCGCATTGATGGAGGATGTCGCCGGCCGGAGGGCCGATAAACTCATCTTT.

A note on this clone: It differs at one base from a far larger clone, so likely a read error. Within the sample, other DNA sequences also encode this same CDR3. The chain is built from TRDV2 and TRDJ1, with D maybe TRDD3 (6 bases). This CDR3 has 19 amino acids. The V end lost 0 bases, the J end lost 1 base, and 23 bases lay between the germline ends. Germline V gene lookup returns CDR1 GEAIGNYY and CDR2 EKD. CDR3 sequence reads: CACDTVSGGGTLITDKLIF. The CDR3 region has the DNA TGTGCCTGTGACACCGTGTCTGGCGGGGGAACTCTTATCACCGATAAACTCATCTTT.

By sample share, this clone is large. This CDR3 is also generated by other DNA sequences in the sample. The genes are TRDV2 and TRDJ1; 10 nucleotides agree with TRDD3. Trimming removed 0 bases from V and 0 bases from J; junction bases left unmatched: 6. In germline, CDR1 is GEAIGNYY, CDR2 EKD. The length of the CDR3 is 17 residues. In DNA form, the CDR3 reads TGTGCCTGTGACACCCTACTGGGGGATTCGTACACCGATAAACTCATCTTT. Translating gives CACDTLLGDSYTDKLIF.

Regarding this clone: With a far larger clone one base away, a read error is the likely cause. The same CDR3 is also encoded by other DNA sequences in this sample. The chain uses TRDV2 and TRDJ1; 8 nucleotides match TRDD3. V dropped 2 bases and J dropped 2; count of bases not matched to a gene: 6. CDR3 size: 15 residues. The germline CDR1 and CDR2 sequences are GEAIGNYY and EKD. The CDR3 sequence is CACDMVGDLTDKLIF. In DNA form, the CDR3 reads TGTGCCTGTGACATGGTGGGGGATCTGACCGATAAACTCATCTTT.

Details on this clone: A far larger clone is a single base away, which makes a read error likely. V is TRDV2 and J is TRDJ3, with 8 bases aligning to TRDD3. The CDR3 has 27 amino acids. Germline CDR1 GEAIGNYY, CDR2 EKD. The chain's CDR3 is CARDTVATGTGGSGRNSDSWDTRQMFF. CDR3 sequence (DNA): TGTGCCCGTGACACCGTCGCCACCGGGACTGGGGGCTCTGGGAGAAATTCGGACTCCTGGGACACCCGACAGATGTTTTTC.

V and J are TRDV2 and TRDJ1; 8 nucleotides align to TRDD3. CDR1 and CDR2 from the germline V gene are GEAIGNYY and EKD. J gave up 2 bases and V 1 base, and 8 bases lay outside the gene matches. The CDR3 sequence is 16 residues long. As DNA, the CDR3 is TGTGCCTGTGACACTCTTACTGGGGGTCAAACCGATAAACTCATCTTT. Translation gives CACDTLTGGQTDKLIF.

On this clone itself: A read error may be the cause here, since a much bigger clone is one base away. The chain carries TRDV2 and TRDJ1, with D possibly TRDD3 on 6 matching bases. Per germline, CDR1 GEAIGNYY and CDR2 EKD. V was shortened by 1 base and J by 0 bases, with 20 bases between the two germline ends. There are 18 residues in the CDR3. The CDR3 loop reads CACDTIPGGPLYTDKLIF. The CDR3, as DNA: TGTGCCTGTGACACGATTCCCGGGGGACCCTTGTACACCGATAAACTCATCTTT.

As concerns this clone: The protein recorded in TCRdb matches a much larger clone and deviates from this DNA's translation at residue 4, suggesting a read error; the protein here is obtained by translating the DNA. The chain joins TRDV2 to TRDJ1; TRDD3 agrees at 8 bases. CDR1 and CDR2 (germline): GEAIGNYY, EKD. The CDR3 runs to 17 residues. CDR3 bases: TGTGCCTGTAACACCGTTGGAGGGATACGCAACACCGATAAACTCATCTTT. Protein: CACNTVGGIRNTDKLIF.